The 27 T cell receptor beta chains below come from one sample, sequenced in a study of blood T cells in healthy people across ages. Primed by a sample-barcoded 5' primer and a J-beta primer mix, a second PCR proceeded for 7 to 11 cycles. From the 5' RACE reads, TCRdb called clonotypes with MiXCR, one entry per CDR3 protein. The sample has some 1,500,000 distinct CDR3 sequences, approximately 42% seen once. Sequencing used blood. The receptors were gathered from a woman aged 18-30 years in good health.

The genes are TRBV30 and TRBJ1-2; 7 bases align to TRBD1. V shed 2 bases and J 4 bases; nucleotides not matched to a gene: 10. The CDR3 has 15 residues. Per germline, CDR1 GTSNPN and CDR2 SVGIG (reference sequence). CDR3 loop: CAWSPRRGLGYGYTF. DNA of the CDR3: TGTGCCTGGAGTCCCCGGAGGGGGCTGGGCTATGGCTACACCTTC. The full variable domain, completed using reference TRBV30 and TRBJ1-2, is SQTIHQWPATLVQPVGSPLSLECTVEGTSNPNLYWYRQAAGRGLQLLFYSVGIGQISSEVPQNLSASRPQDRQFILSSKKLLLSDSGFYLCAWSPRRGLGYGYTFGSGTRLTVV.

V is TRBV2 and J is TRBJ2-1, with 10 bases matching TRBD2. The CDR3 loop spans 16 amino acids. Per the germline V gene, CDR1 is SNHLY and CDR2 is FYNNEI. The ends lost 6 bases at V and 0 bases at J; junction bases unmatched: 5. CDR3 amino acids: CASRDGTSVSYNEQFF. The CDR3 region has the DNA TGTGCCAGCAGAGACGGGACTAGCGTCTCCTACAATGAGCAGTTCTTC.

The V gene is TRBV29-1, the J gene TRBJ2-3; no reliable D call. Germline assignment: CDR1 SQVTM and CDR2 ANQGSEA. V lost 7 bases, J lost 4 bases, and 9 bases lay in between. CDR3 length equals 11 residues. The CDR3 nucleotides are TGCAGCGAGGTCTTGGCAGATACGCAGTATTTT. Its protein is CSEVLADTQYF.

The rearrangement joins TRBV9 to TRBJ2-7, with a tentative D call TRBD2 (5 bases). Germline loops: CDR1 SGDLS, CDR2 YYNGEE. The CDR3 totals 14 residues. Deletions cut 5 bases from V and 3 bases from J, with 15 bases between. The chain's CDR3 is CASSPGSGRYEQYF. CDR3 nucleotide sequence: TGTGCCAGCAGTCCGGGATCCGGGCGCTACGAGCAGTACTTC.

The rearrangement uses TRBV20-1 and TRBJ2-5; 7 bases fit TRBD1. The CDR3 sequence is 14 residues long. Germline CDR1 reads DFQATT; CDR2 reads SNEGSKA (reference sequence). With V trimmed by 0 bases and J by 1 base, 2 bases remained unmatched. CDR3 sequence (DNA): TGCAGTGCTAGAGAAGGGACAGTCCAAGAGACCCAGTACTTC. This gives the protein CSAREGTVQETQYF.

V gene TRBV11-2 combines with J gene TRBJ2-5, with unresolved D. The CDR3 contains 14 residues. In germline, CDR1 is SGHAT, CDR2 FQNNGV. V was shortened by 2 bases and J by 8 bases, with 15 bases between the two germline ends. This CDR3 is CASSLMIPQVTQYF. DNA of the CDR3: TGTGCCAGCAGCTTAATGATCCCCCAAGTCACCCAGTACTTC.

This clonotype showed up just a few times. The CDR3 DNA reads TGTGCCAGCAGCAAAGGGGCTAGCGGGGGGAAGAGGGCCCAGTACTTC. This sequence encodes CASSKGASGGKRAQYF. The V and J genes are TRBV21-1 and TRBJ2-5; TRBD2, the D gene given by the table, was not confirmed from the DNA. TRBV21-1 is designated a pseudogene. The CDR3 has 16 residues.

The sample holds a few counts of this clonotype. The chain is built from TRBV12-3 or TRBV12-4 and TRBJ2-1; tentatively, D is TRBD2 (7 bases). The CDR3 consists of 15 residues. V lost 3 bases to trimming and J lost 10 bases, with 19 bases between them. This chain's CDR3 is CASSFAGALPREQFF. In nucleotides, the CDR3 is TGTGCCAGCAGTTTTGCGGGGGCCCTTCCAAGGGAGCAGTTCTTC.

The chain combines TRBV20-1 with TRBJ2-7; 8 bases map to TRBD1. V lost 5 bases, J lost 2 bases, and 5 bases stayed unmatched. Germline assignment: CDR1 DFQATT and CDR2 SNEGSKA (reference sequence). The CDR3 consists of 13 residues. CDR3 in amino acids: CSARTGYPYEQYF. CDR3 nucleotides: TGCAGTGCTCGGACAGGGTACCCCTACGAGCAGTACTTC.

In its sample, this clonotype was seen a few times. This sequence joins TRBV4-1 and TRBJ2-5, with D unresolved. Trimming cost V 1 base and J 0 bases, with 3 bases left between them. The germline gives CDR1 MGHRA, CDR2 YSYEKL. The CDR3 is 13 amino acids. The CDR3: CASSQVHQETQYF. DNA of the CDR3: TGCGCCAGCAGCCAAGTTCACCAAGAGACCCAGTACTTC.

J is TRBJ2-3 and V is TRBV20-1; 10 bases fit TRBD2. Germline values: CDR1 DFQATT, CDR2 SNEGSKA (reference sequence). After removal of 6 bases from V and 4 bases from J, the junction contained 10 bases not matched to a gene. CDR3 length equals 15 residues. The CDR3 spells CSAPAGGPWADTQYF. CDR3 in DNA: TGCAGTGCCCCAGCGGGAGGGCCTTGGGCAGATACGCAGTATTTT.

The V gene is TRBV12-3 or TRBV12-4, the J gene TRBJ2-5; 8 positions match TRBD2. The ends lost 2 bases at V and 11 bases at J; junction bases unmatched: 13. The length of the CDR3 is 15 residues. Here the CDR3 DNA reads TGTGCCAGCAGTTTACGGGCGGGAGGATACAATGAGCAGTACTTC. Amino acid sequence: CASSLRAGGYNEQYF.

This clonotype was seen many times. This rearrangement joins TRBV4-3 to TRBJ2-1; D possibly corresponds to TRBD2 (7 bases). Germline V CDR1 and CDR2: LGHNA, YSLEER. Trimming left V 0 bases short and J 5 bases short, with 17 bases between. The CDR3 is made up of 17 amino acids. The CDR3 DNA reads TGCGCCAGCAGCCAAGATTTCCGGGGGGCAATGGACAATGAGCAGTTCTTC. It encodes CASSQDFRGAMDNEQFF.

This chain connects TRBV6-5 to TRBJ2-1, with D unresolved. V dropped 2 bases and J dropped 1 base, with 9 bases sitting between them. CDR1 MNHEY and CDR2 SVGAGI come from the germline V gene. The CDR3 spans 15 residues. This CDR3 is CASSYRRASYNEQFF. In DNA form, the CDR3 reads TGTGCCAGCAGTTACCGTCGGGCTTCCTACAATGAGCAGTTCTTC.

The chain links TRBV6-5 to TRBJ1-2; no definite D call. V lost 6 bases and J 2 bases, leaving 19 bases between the germline ends. CDR1 and CDR2 (germline): MNHEY, SVGAGI. The CDR3 spans 16 residues. CDR3 nucleotide sequence: TGTGCCAGCAGCCAGTCGCAGGTTCCAGCAAACTATGGCTACACCTTC. This translates into CASSQSQVPANYGYTF.

This clonotype turned up a few times. V is TRBV9 and J is TRBJ1-5; D uncertain. The CDR3 has 14 amino acids. Germline loops: CDR1 SGDLS, CDR2 YYNGEE. With 0 bases removed from V and 2 bases from J, the gap between germline ends came to 6 bases. Here the CDR3 reads CASSVDGGNQPQHF. As DNA, the CDR3 is TGTGCCAGCAGCGTAGACGGCGGCAATCAGCCCCAGCATTTT. The full variable domain, completed using reference TRBV9 and TRBJ1-5, is DSGVTQTPKHLITATGQRVTLRCSPRSGDLSVYWYQQSLDQGLQFLIQYYNGEERAKGNILERFSAQQFPDLHSELNLSSLELGDSALYFCASSVDGGNQPQHFGDGTRLSIL.

The chain is built from TRBV7-9 and TRBJ1-6, with 8 bases that match TRBD1. The J segment lost 0 bases and the V segment lost 5 bases, leaving 6 bases of the junction unmatched. Germline lookup yields CDR1 SEHNR and CDR2 FQNEAQ (reference sequence). The CDR3 is 17 amino acids. CDR3 coding DNA: TGTGCCAGCAGCAATACAGGGGGGAGCTCCTATAATTCACCCCTCCACTTT. Translated, it gives CASSNTGGSSYNSPLHF.

This rearrangement joins TRBV12-3 or TRBV12-4 to TRBJ2-3; 9 nucleotides agree with TRBD2. This CDR3 has 17 amino acids. The trim removed 1 base at V and 11 bases at J, leaving 16 bases unmatched. The CDR3 DNA is TGTGCCAGCAGTTTAGGGGTCCCAGCGGGGGGAATAGATGTGCAGTATTTT. It yields the protein CASSLGVPAGGIDVQYF.

The chain joins TRBV9 to TRBJ1-1; 8 nucleotides line up with TRBD1. CDR3 length: 14 amino acids. The V segment lost 3 bases and the J segment 3 bases; nucleotides outside the gene matches: 4. Germline V gives CDR1 SGDLS, CDR2 YYNGEE. The CDR3 here is CASSEDRADTEAFF. The CDR3 DNA sequence: TGTGCCAGCAGCGAGGACAGGGCGGACACTGAAGCTTTCTTT.

The chain links TRBV14 to TRBJ2-7; a weak D match, TRBD1 (6 bases). The germline V gene has CDR1 SGHDN and CDR2 FVKESK. This CDR3 contains 15 residues. Trimming stripped 2 bases from V and 7 bases from J, with 18 bases between. CDR3 coding DNA: TGTGCCAGCAGCCAACTACAGGGAAGCTACAATGAGCAGTACTTC. Amino acids: CASSQLQGSYNEQYF. Supplemented by reference TRBV14 and TRBJ2-7, the full variable domain reads EAGVTQFPSHSVIEKGQTVTLRCDPISGHDNLYWYRRVMGKEIKFLLHFVKESKQDESGMPNNRFLAERTGGTYSTLKVQPAELEDSGVYFCASSQLQGSYNEQYFGPGTRLTVT.

This rearrangement joins TRBV5-5 to TRBJ1-1; D is uncertain. V was shortened by 3 bases and J by 3 bases, with 12 bases between the two germline ends. Germline V gene lookup returns CDR1 SGHKS and CDR2 YYEKEE (reference sequence). This CDR3 is built from 14 residues. Here the CDR3 reads CASSSFLEDTEAFF. As DNA, the CDR3 is TGTGCCAGCAGCTCGTTTCTGGAGGACACTGAAGCTTTCTTT.

With respect to this clonotype: Being one base from a much bigger clone, this may be a read error. The CDR3 nucleotides read TGTGCCATCAGTGACGACAGCGGCTATGGCTACACCTTC. Residues: CAISDDSGYGYTF. V usage is TRBV24-1 and J usage is TRBJ1-2; D is perhaps TRBD1 (5 bases). CDR1 and CDR2 from the germline V gene are KGHDR and SFDVKD. The CDR3 runs 13 residues.

The V call is TRBV5-1, the J call TRBJ2-7, with TRBD2 identical over 13 bases. Germline CDR1 is SGHRS and CDR2 is YFSETQ. The length of the CDR3 is 18 residues. Trimming removed 0 bases from V and 2 bases from J; junction bases left unmatched: 8. The CDR3 spells CASSLDPTSGRYAYEQYF. CDR3 in DNA: TGCGCCAGCAGCTTGGACCCGACTAGCGGGAGGTACGCCTACGAGCAGTACTTC.

This clonotype occurred a few times. The CDR3 sequence is CASSTLGGVGYTF. The CDR3 DNA reads TGTGCCAGCAGTACCCTTGGTGGGGTTGGCTACACCTTC. This chain connects TRBV27 to TRBJ1-2, with D unclear. This CDR3 spans 13 amino acids. The V end lost 5 bases, the J end lost 7 bases, and 14 bases lay between the germline ends. Germline V CDR1 and CDR2: MNHEY, SMNVEV (reference sequence).

V gene TRBV9 combines with J gene TRBJ2-2; tentative D call: TRBD1 (6 bases). Deletions cut 2 bases from V and 4 bases from J, with 12 bases between. This CDR3 contains 15 residues. From germline, CDR1 is SGDLS and CDR2 YYNGEE. The CDR3 DNA is TGTGCCAGCAGCGTTTCCACAGGGTCCACCGGGGAGCTGTTTTTT. It encodes CASSVSTGSTGELFF.

This clonotype has just a few counts. V gene TRBV30 combines with J gene TRBJ2-3; 9 bases align to TRBD2. With 5 bases clipped from V and 3 bases from J, the junction kept 6 bases outside the gene matches. This CDR3 has 14 amino acids. CDR1 and CDR2 from the germline V gene are GTSNPN and SVGIG (reference sequence). CDR3 bases: TGTGCCTGGGATAGCGGGGGTGGTACAGATACGCAGTATTTT. Its protein product is CAWDSGGGTDTQYF.

The V gene is TRBV24-1, the J gene TRBJ2-7, with a possible D match to TRBD1 (5 bases). Germline loops: CDR1 KGHDR, CDR2 SFDVKD. The V end was cut by 6 bases, the J end by 7 bases, with 21 bases between. This CDR3 contains 15 residues. The CDR3 DNA sequence: TGTGCCACCAGTCCACGACAGAGCTCCTACAATGAGCAGTACTTC. It is translated as CATSPRQSSYNEQYF.